What follows are 30 T cell receptor beta chains derived from one specimen sequenced in a study of shared clonotypes between healthy human individuals. Terminally differentiated effector memory CD45RA+ cells were excluded from the naive CD8 cells, which were CD45RO-negative and positively selected for CCR7. Generated by immunoSEQ multiplex PCR, the TCRdb table keeps only in-frame clones and is missing some. The sample holds around 610,000 clones, around 96% seen once. Sample: naive CD8+ T cells sorted from blood. All receptors derive from a woman aged 25 to 39 in good health.

The chain links TRBV13 to TRBJ1-1, with D unresolved. V was pared by 0 bases and J by 11 bases, with 7 bases between. The length of the CDR3 is 11 residues. Looked up from germline, CDR1 is PRHDT and CDR2 is FYEKMQ (reference sequence). The CDR3 loop is CASSLGGEAFF. CDR3 nucleotide sequence: TGTGCCAGCAGCTTAGGTGGGGAGGCTTTCTTT.

The chain is built from TRBV2 and TRBJ2-2; 8 bases are shared with TRBD2. V lost 8 bases, J lost 5 bases, and 13 bases stayed unmatched. The CDR3 spans 16 residues. CDR1 is SNHLY, CDR2 FYNNEI, per germline. CDR3 nucleotides: TGTGCCAGCGTGTCGCCCGGGGGGGGGCTGACCGGGGAGCTGTTTTTT. Amino acids: CASVSPGGGLTGELFF.

This clone was seen a single time. This chain connects TRBV19 to TRBJ1-2; D not certain. Germline CDR1 and CDR2: LNHDA and SQIVND (reference sequence). V was pared by 10 bases and J by 4 bases, with 28 bases between. CDR3 size: 17 residues. The CDR3 DNA sequence: TGTGCCACCCGGGGTACCGCTTGGCAAAGGTCCGGCTATGGCTACACCTTC. Amino acid sequence: CATRGTAWQRSGYGYTF.

The rearrangement uses TRBV27 and TRBJ2-1; a weak D match, TRBD2 (6 bases). The germline CDR1 and CDR2 sequences are MNHEY and SMNVEV (reference sequence). The CDR3 totals 12 residues. V was trimmed by 8 bases and J by 5 bases, leaving 10 bases between them. In nucleotides, the CDR3 is TGTGCCAGCCATGGGACTGACAATGAGCAGTTCTTC. Residues: CASHGTDNEQFF.

This chain connects TRBV25-1 to TRBJ2-1, with D unclear. This CDR3 comprises 13 residues. Trimming removed 1 base at V and 4 bases at J, with 5 bases between. Germline loops: CDR1 MGHDK, CDR2 SYGVNS. The CDR3 sequence is CASSELKYNEQFF. CDR3 coding DNA: TGTGCCAGCAGTGAATTGAAGTACAATGAGCAGTTCTTC.

The chain links TRBV7-9 to TRBJ2-3, with D tentatively TRBD1 or TRBD2 (6 bases each). Trimming took off 5 bases at V and 0 bases at J, with 15 bases between the two ends. From germline, CDR1 is SEHNR and CDR2 FQNEAQ (reference sequence). This CDR3 comprises 16 residues. The DNA for the CDR3 is TGTGCCAGCAGCCCACCCCCGGGGGCTAGCACAGATACGCAGTATTTT. Its translation: CASSPPPGASTDTQYF.

In DNA, the CDR3 is TGTGCCAGCAGTTTAGTAGGTAGCACAGATACGCAGTATTTT. Translation: CASSLVGSTDTQYF. The gene calls are TRBV27 and TRBJ2-3; D is uncertain. This CDR3 has 14 amino acids. V lost 2 bases to trimming and J lost 0 bases, with 6 bases between them. Germline CDR1 MNHEY, CDR2 SMNVEV (reference sequence).

The chain links TRBV7-6 to TRBJ2-7; D gene unclear. This CDR3 has 14 residues. Germline CDR1 reads SGHVS; CDR2 reads FNYEAQ. Trimming left V 5 bases short and J 0 bases short, with 11 bases between. The CDR3 here is CASSLTVSSYEQYF. The DNA of the CDR3 is TGTGCCAGCAGCCTGACCGTCAGCTCCTACGAGCAGTACTTC.

The V gene is TRBV7-9, the J gene TRBJ2-5; D is undetermined. From germline, CDR1 is SEHNR and CDR2 FQNEAQ (reference sequence). V lost 1 base and J lost 0, with 6 bases in between. The CDR3 runs 14 residues. CDR3 DNA sequence: TGTGCCAGCAGCTTAGATGGGAACCAAGAGACCCAGTACTTC. Its protein is CASSLDGNQETQYF.

The V gene is TRBV6-1, the J gene TRBJ2-2; 11 positions match TRBD1. Germline CDR1 is MNHNS and CDR2 is SASEGT. This CDR3 is built from 14 residues. Trimming took 10 bases from V and 4 from J; bases not matched to a gene: 5. CDR3 bases: TGTGCCACCCCGGGACAGGGGGGCACCGGGGAGCTGTTTTTT. Its protein is CATPGQGGTGELFF.

This sequence joins TRBV4-2 and TRBJ2-7; possibly TRBD2 for D (5 bases). This CDR3 is built from 14 residues. CDR1 and CDR2 (germline): LGHNA, YNFKEQ. The V gene lost 0 bases and the J gene lost 5 bases, with 11 bases spanning the gap. CDR3: CASSQEAGIDEQYF. As DNA, the CDR3 is TGTGCCAGCAGCCAAGAGGCGGGTATCGACGAGCAGTACTTC.

This clone was recorded once. The rearrangement joins TRBV28 to TRBJ2-7; tentatively, D is TRBD2 (6 bases). Germline values: CDR1 MDHEN, CDR2 SYDVKM. The CDR3 length is 15 residues. The V and J ends lost 7 bases and 1 base respectively, with 17 bases between them. The CDR3 loop is CASTPPGTFSYEQYF. The DNA of the CDR3 is TGTGCCAGCACTCCCCCCGGGACTTTTTCCTACGAGCAGTACTTC.

This sequence joins TRBV10-3 and TRBJ2-2, with D perhaps matching TRBD2 (6 bases). The CDR3 sequence is 13 residues long. Trimming shortened V by 9 bases and J by 3 bases, and 11 bases separated the two germline ends. Germline V gene lookup returns CDR1 ENHRY and CDR2 SYGVKD. CDR3 nucleotide sequence: TGTGCCATAATGGAGGGGTACACCGGGGAGCTGTTTTTT. It codes for CAIMEGYTGELFF.

The J gene is TRBJ2-5, the V gene TRBV7-9; 11 bases map to TRBD2. CDR1 SEHNR and CDR2 FQNEAQ come from the germline V gene (reference sequence). V was pared by 6 bases and J by 5 bases, with 2 bases of the junction left unmatched. This CDR3 region has 13 residues. CDR3 DNA sequence: TGTGCCAGCAGAGGGACTAGCGGTGAGACCCAGTACTTC. As protein: CASRGTSGETQYF.

This sequence joins TRBV5-6 and TRBJ2-5, with 10 bases aligning to TRBD1. The V gene's germline CDR1 is SGHDT and CDR2 YYEEEE. V gave up 5 bases and J gave up 1 base; unmatched junction bases: 5. The CDR3 is 15 residues long. This chain's CDR3 is CASSWDRGPQETQYF. CDR3 sequence (DNA): TGTGCCAGCAGTTGGGACAGGGGCCCCCAAGAGACCCAGTACTTC.

V gene TRBV6-1 combines with J gene TRBJ1-4, with D uncertain. CDR1 and CDR2 (germline): MNHNS, SASEGT. CDR3 length: 14 amino acids. Deletions cut 1 base from V and 8 bases from J, with 11 bases between. The CDR3 spells CASSEGYRREKLFF. In nucleotides, the CDR3 is TGTGCCAGCAGTGAAGGGTATCGCCGGGAAAAACTGTTTTTT.

The J gene is TRBJ2-1, the V gene TRBV18; the match to TRBD2 covers 9 bases. The CDR3 contains 15 residues. Germline V gene lookup returns CDR1 KGHSH and CDR2 LQKENI. The ends lost 3 bases at V and 4 bases at J; junction bases unmatched: 4. CDR3 residues: CASSPERGDYNEQFF. Here the CDR3 DNA reads TGTGCCAGCTCACCTGAGCGGGGGGATTACAATGAGCAGTTCTTC.

The rearrangement links TRBV6-1 to TRBJ2-1; D uncertain. CDR3 length: 14 residues. Germline assignment: CDR1 MNHNS and CDR2 SASEGT. V gave up 1 base and J gave up 3 bases, with 7 bases separating them. CDR3: CASSEEPDYNEQFF. The CDR3 DNA reads as TGTGCCAGCAGTGAAGAGCCAGACTACAATGAGCAGTTCTTC.

In this sample, this clone turned up once. The genes are TRBV5-6 and TRBJ2-7; TRBD1 might be the D (6 bases). This CDR3 spans 17 amino acids. Between the trimmed V and J ends, which lost 2 bases and 4 bases, there was a span of 22 bases. Germline CDR1 reads SGHDT; CDR2 reads YYEEEE. CDR3 DNA: TGTGCCAGCAGCTTTTCCCCGGGACAAGGGTTTGGGTACGAGCAGTACTTC. This sequence encodes CASSFSPGQGFGYEQYF.

As for this clone: Other DNA sequences in this specimen translate into the identical CDR3. V and J are TRBV27 and TRBJ1-5; D is possibly TRBD1 (6 bases). Germline V gene lookup returns CDR1 MNHEY and CDR2 SMNVEV (reference sequence). This CDR3 has 14 amino acids. With 6 bases removed from V and 1 base from J, the gap between germline ends came to 10 bases. The CDR3, as DNA: TGTGCCAGCAGCTCAACAGGGAGCAATCAGCCCCAGCATTTT. Amino acid sequence: CASSSTGSNQPQHF.

The count of this clone is one. The chain is built from TRBV7-2 and TRBJ2-7, with 11 nucleotides matching TRBD2. The trim removed 1 base at V and 4 bases at J, leaving 9 bases unmatched. The CDR3 has 17 amino acids. The germline CDR1 and CDR2 sequences are SGHTA and FQGNSA. CDR3 protein: CASSLGTTSGIEYEQYF. The CDR3 DNA sequence: TGTGCCAGCAGCTTAGGTACGACTAGCGGGATAGAGTACGAGCAGTACTTC.

The V gene is TRBV10-2, the J gene TRBJ2-7, with D possibly being TRBD2 (5 bases). Trimming took 11 bases from V and 3 from J, leaving 17 bases between them. Germline values: CDR1 WSHSY, CDR2 SAAADI. The CDR3 is 13 residues long. The DNA for the CDR3 is TGCGCCGGGAGTTCAGGTTCACGCTACGAGCAGTACTTC. Translation: CAGSSGSRYEQYF.

The chain couples TRBV6-5 to TRBJ2-7; D assignment may be TRBD1 or TRBD2 (5 bases each). CDR1 and CDR2 (germline): MNHEY, SVGAGI. The germline V and J ends were trimmed by 0 bases and 2 bases, with 8 bases remaining between them. The CDR3 sequence is 14 residues long. The CDR3 bases are TGTGCCAGCAGTTACTCCCAGGGAGCCTACGAGCAGTACTTC. Its protein product is CASSYSQGAYEQYF.

The chain employs TRBV28 and TRBJ2-1; 9 bases match TRBD2. Germline V lookup: CDR1 MDHEN, CDR2 SYDVKM. This CDR3 contains 15 residues. J lost 8 bases, V lost 4 bases, and 9 bases had no gene match. In nucleotides, the CDR3 is TGTGCCAGCAGTTGGGGATTAGCGGGAGAGGATGAGCAGTTCTTC. It encodes CASSWGLAGEDEQFF.

The gene calls are TRBV29-1 and TRBJ1-3; unclear D gene. Germline CDR1 is SQVTM and CDR2 is ANQGSEA. The CDR3 length is 15 residues. Trimming took 4 bases from V and 0 from J, leaving 13 bases between them. CDR3 sequence: CSVAGDSFSGNTIYF. The CDR3 DNA is TGCAGCGTTGCCGGAGATAGCTTCTCTGGAAACACCATATATTTT.

As concerns this clone: Other DNA variants within this sample encode the same CDR3. The chain carries TRBV27 and TRBJ1-2; unclear D gene. This CDR3 contains 13 residues. Trimming cost V 3 bases and J 2 bases, with 7 bases left between them. The germline V gene has CDR1 MNHEY and CDR2 SMNVEV (reference sequence). CDR3 region: CASSFSGNYGYTF. The CDR3 region has the DNA TGTGCCAGCAGTTTTTCCGGAAACTATGGCTACACCTTC.

The chain carries TRBV7-9 and TRBJ2-2; 7 nucleotides match TRBD2. This CDR3 contains 17 residues. Germline values: CDR1 SEHNR, CDR2 FQNEAQ (reference sequence). V shed 5 bases, J shed 4 bases, and the junction held 13 bases outside the gene matches. CDR3 DNA: TGTGCCAGCAGCGATCCCCCCCGGGAGGCCCTCACCGGGGAGCTGTTTTTT. Its protein is CASSDPPREALTGELFF.

The chain combines TRBV10-3 with TRBJ1-2; 7 nucleotides agree with TRBD1. V gave up 10 bases and J gave up 2 bases; unmatched junction bases: 7. Germline assignment: CDR1 ENHRY and CDR2 SYGVKD. This CDR3 has 13 amino acids. The CDR3 DNA reads as TGTGCCACTATAGGACAGGACAACTATGGCTACACCTTC. It codes for CATIGQDNYGYTF.

The chain is built from TRBV15 and TRBJ2-5, with a possible D match to TRBD1 (5 bases). Germline CDR1 is LNHNV and CDR2 is YYDKDF (reference sequence). The CDR3 length is 14 residues. Trimming took 2 bases from V and 1 from J, leaving 8 bases between them. CDR3 coding DNA: TGTGCCACCAGCAGATACCAGGGCCAAGAGACCCAGTACTTC. It yields the protein CATSRYQGQETQYF.

This sequence joins TRBV28 and TRBJ2-3, with D unresolved. The CDR3 is 12 residues long. The V and J ends lost 5 bases and 3 bases respectively, with 6 bases between them. CDR1 and CDR2 from the germline V gene are MDHEN and SYDVKM. The CDR3 DNA reads as TGTGCCAGCAGTCCCCCGACAGATACGCAGTATTTT. Its translation: CASSPPTDTQYF.